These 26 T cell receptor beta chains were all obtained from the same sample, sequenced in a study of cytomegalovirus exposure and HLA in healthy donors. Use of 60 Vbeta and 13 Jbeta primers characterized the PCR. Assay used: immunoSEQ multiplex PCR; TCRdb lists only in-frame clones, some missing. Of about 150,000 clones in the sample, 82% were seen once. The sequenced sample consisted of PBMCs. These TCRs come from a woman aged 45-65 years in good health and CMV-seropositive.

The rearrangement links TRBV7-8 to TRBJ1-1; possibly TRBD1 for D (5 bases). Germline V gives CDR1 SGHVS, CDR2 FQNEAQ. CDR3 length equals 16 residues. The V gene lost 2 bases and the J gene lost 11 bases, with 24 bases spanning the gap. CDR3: CASSLSSSGPTIEAFF. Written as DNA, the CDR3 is TGTGCCAGCAGCTTATCTTCGTCAGGGCCTACCATTGAGGCTTTCTTT.

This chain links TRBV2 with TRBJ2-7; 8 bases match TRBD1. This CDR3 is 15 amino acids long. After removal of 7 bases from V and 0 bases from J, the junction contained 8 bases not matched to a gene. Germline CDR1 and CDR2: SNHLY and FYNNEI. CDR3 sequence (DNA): TGTGCCAGCAAGCAGGGGGCGCAAATCTCCTACGAGCAGTACTTC. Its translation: CASKQGAQISYEQYF.

The CDR3, as DNA: TGTGCCAGCAGCTTCGGGACAGATTCCTACGAGCAGTACTTC. Protein sequence: CASSFGTDSYEQYF. The chain carries TRBV28 and TRBJ2-7; 7 bases align to TRBD1. The CDR3 covers 14 residues. The germline V gene has CDR1 MDHEN and CDR2 SYDVKM. J gave up 1 base and V 6 bases, and 6 bases lay outside the gene matches.

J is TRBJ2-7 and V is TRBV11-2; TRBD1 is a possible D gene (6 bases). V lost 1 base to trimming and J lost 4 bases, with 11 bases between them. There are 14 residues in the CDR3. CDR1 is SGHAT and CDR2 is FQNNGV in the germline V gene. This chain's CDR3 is CASSLVPGAYEQYF. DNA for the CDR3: TGTGCCAGCAGCTTAGTCCCAGGGGCGTACGAGCAGTACTTC.

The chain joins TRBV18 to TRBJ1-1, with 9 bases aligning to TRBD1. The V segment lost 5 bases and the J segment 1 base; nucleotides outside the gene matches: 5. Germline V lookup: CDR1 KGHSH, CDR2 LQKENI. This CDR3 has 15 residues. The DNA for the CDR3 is TGTGCCAGCTCAGTGGGACAGGGACCGAACACTGAAGCTTTCTTT. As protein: CASSVGQGPNTEAFF. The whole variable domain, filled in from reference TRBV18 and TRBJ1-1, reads NAGVMQNPRHLVRRRGQEARLRCSPMKGHSHVYWYRQLPEEGLKFMVYLQKENIIDESGMPKERFSAEFPKEGPSILRIQQVVRGDSAAYFCASSVGQGPNTEAFFGQGTRLTVV.

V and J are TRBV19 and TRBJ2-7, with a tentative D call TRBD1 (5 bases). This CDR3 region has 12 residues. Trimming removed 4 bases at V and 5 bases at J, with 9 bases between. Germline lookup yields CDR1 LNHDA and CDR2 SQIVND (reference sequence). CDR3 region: CASSKGQNEQYF. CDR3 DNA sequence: TGTGCCAGTAGTAAGGGGCAGAACGAGCAGTACTTC.

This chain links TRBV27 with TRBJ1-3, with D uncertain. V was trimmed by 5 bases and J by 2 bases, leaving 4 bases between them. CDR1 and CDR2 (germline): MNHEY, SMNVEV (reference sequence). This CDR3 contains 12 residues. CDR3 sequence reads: CASSSPGNTIYF. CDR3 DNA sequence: TGTGCCAGCAGTAGCCCTGGAAACACCATATATTTT.

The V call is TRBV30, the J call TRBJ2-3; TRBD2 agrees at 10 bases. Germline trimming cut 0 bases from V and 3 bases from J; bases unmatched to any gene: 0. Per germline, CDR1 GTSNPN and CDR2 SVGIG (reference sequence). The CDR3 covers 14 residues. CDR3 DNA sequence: TGTGCCTGGAGTGTGGGACTAGCGACAGATACGCAGTATTTT. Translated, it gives CAWSVGLATDTQYF.

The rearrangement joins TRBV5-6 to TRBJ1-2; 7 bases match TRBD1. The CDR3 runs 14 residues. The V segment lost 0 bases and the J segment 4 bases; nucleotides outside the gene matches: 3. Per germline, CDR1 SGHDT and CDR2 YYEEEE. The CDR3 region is CASSLAWDSYGYTF. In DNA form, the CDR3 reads TGTGCCAGCAGCTTGGCTTGGGACAGCTATGGCTACACCTTC. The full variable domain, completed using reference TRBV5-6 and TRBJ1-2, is DAGVTQSPTHLIKTRGQQVTLRCSPKSGHDTVSWYQQALGQGPQFIFQYYEEEERQRGNFPDRFSGHQFPNYSSELNVNALLLGDSALYLCASSLAWDSYGYTFGSGTRLTVV.

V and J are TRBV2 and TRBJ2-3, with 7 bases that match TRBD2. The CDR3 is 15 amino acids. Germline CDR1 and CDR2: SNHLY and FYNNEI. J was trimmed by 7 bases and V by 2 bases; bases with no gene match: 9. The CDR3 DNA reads TGTGCCAGCAGTGAAAGTACGGCTAGCGGAAATACGCAGTATTTT. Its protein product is CASSESTASGNTQYF.

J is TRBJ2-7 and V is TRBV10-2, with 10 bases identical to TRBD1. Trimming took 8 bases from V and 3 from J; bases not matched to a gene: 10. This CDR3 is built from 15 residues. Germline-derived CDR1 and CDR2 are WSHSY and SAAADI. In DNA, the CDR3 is TGCGCCAGCGCAGCCGAGGGACAGGGGTTCTACGAGCAGTACTTC. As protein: CASAAEGQGFYEQYF.

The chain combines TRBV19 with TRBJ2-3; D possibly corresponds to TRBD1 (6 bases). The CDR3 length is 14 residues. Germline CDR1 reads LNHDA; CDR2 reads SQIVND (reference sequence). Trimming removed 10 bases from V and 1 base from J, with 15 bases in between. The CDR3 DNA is TGTGCCACCCGGCGGACAGTCCGCACAGATACGCAGTATTTT. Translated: CATRRTVRTDTQYF.

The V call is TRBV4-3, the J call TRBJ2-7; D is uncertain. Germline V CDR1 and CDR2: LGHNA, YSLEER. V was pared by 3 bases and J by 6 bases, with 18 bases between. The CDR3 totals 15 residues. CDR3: CASSHNMNPGSEQYF. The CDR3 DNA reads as TGCGCCAGCAGCCACAATATGAATCCAGGATCCGAGCAGTACTTC.

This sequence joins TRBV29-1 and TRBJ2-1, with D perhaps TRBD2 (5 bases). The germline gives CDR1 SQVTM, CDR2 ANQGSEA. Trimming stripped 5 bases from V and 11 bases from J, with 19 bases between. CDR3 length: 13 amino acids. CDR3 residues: CSVRPTERGKQFF. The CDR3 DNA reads TGCAGCGTTCGGCCAACGGAGAGAGGGAAGCAGTTCTTC.

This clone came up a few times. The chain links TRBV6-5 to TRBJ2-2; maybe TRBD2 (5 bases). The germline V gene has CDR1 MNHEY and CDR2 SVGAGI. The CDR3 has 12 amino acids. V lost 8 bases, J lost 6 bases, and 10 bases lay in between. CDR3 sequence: CASVGGPGELFF. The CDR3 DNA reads TGTGCCAGCGTTGGAGGACCCGGGGAGCTGTTTTTT.

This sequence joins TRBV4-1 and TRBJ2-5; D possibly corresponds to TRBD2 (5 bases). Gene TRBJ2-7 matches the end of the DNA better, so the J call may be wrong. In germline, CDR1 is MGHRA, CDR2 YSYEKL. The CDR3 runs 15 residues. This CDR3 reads CASSQEEGRWYEQYF. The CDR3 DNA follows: TGCGCCAGCAGCCAAGAAGAGGGCCGCTGGTACGAGCAGTACTTC.

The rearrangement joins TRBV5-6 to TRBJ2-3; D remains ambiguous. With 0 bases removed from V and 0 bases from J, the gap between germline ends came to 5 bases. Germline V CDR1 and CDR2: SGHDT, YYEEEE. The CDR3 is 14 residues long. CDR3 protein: CASSLGPSTDTQYF. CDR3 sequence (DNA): TGTGCCAGCAGCTTGGGGCCCAGCACAGATACGCAGTATTTT.

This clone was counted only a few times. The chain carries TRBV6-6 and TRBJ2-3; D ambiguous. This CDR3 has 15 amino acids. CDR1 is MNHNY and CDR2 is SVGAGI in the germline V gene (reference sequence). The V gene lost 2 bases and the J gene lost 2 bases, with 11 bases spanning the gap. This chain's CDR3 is CASSYGRSFTDTQYF. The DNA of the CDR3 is TGTGCCAGCAGTTACGGTAGGAGTTTCACAGATACGCAGTATTTT.

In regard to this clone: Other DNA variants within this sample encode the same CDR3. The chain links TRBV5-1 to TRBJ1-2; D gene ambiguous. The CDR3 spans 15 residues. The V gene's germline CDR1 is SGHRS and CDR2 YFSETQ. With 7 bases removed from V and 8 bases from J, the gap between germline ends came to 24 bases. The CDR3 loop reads CASEIDGSKGRGYTF. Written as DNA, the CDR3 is TGCGCCAGCGAAATTGATGGGAGTAAGGGAAGGGGCTACACCTTC. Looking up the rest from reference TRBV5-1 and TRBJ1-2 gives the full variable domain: KAGVTQTPRYLIKTRGQQVTLSCSPISGHRSVSWYQQTPGQGLQFLFEYFSETQRNKGNFPGRFSGRQFSNSRSEMNVSTLELGDSALYLCASEIDGSKGRGYTFGSGTRLTVV.

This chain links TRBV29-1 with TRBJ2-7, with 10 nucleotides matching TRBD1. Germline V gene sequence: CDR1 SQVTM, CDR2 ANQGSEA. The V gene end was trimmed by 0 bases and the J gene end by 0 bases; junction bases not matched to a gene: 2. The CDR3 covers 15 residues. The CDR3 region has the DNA TGCAGCGTTGAAGAGGGACAGGGGAGCTCCTACGAGCAGTACTTC. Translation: CSVEEGQGSSYEQYF.

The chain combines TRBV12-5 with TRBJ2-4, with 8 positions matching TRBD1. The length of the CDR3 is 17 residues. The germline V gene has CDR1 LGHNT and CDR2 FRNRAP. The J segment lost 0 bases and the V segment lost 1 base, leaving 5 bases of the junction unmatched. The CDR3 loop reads CASGLGQGTLAKNIQYF. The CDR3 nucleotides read TGTGCTAGTGGTTTGGGACAGGGGACCTTAGCCAAAAACATTCAGTACTTC. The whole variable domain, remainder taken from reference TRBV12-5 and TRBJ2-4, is DARVTQTPRHKVTEMGQEVTMRCQPILGHNTVFWYRQTMMQGLELLAYFRNRAPLDDSGMPKDRFSAEMPDATLATLKIQPSEPRDSAVYFCASGLGQGTLAKNIQYFGAGTRLSVL.

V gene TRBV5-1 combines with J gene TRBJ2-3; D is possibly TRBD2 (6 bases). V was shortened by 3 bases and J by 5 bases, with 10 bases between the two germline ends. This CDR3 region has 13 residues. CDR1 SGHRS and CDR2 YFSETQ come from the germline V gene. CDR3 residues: CASSSISGDTQYF. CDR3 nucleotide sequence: TGCGCCAGCAGCTCAATTAGCGGAGATACGCAGTATTTT.

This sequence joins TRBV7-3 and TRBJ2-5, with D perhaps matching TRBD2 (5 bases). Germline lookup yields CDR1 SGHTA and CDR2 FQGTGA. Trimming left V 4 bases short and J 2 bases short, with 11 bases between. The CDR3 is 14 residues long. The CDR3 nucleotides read TGTGCCAGCAGCTCCAAGCGGCAACAAGAGACCCAGTACTTC. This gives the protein CASSSKRQQETQYF.

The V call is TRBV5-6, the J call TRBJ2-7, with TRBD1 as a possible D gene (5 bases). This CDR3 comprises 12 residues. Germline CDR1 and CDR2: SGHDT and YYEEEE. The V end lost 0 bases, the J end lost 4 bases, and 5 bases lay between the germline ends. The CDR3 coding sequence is TGTGCCAGCAGCTTGGGACAGTACGAGCAGTACTTC. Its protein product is CASSLGQYEQYF.

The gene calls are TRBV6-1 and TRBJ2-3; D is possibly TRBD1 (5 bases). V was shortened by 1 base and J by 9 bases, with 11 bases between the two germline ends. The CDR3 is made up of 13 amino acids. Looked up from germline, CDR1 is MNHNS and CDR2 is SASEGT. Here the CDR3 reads CASSEDQGGTQYF. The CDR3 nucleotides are TGTGCCAGCAGTGAAGATCAGGGTGGGACGCAGTATTTT.

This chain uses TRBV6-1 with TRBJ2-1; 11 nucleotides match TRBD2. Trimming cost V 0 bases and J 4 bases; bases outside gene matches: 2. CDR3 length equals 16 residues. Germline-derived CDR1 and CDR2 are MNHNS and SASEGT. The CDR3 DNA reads TGTGCCAGCAGTGAAGCGCTAGCGGGGGGTTACAATGAGCAGTTCTTC. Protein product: CASSEALAGGYNEQFF.